The 18 T cell receptor beta chains below come from one sample, sequenced in a study of control samples from healthy donors and cancer patients. The method was immunoSEQ multiplex PCR; TCRdb's version includes in-frame clones alone and lacks a portion of them. Among 150,000 to 180,000 clones listed, around 95% were seen once. The sequenced sample consisted of blood. The receptors derive from a man aged 35 to 55 in good health.

The CDR3 region has the DNA TGTGCCAGCAGCCCTAGGACCATTAGCGGCAATCAGCCCCAGCATTTT. As protein: CASSPRTISGNQPQHF. The chain combines TRBV2 with TRBJ1-5, with no clear D. Deletions cut 6 bases from V and 2 bases from J, with 17 bases between. The CDR3 sequence is 16 residues long. In germline, CDR1 is SNHLY, CDR2 FYNNEI.

V is TRBV5-1 and J is TRBJ1-3, with D perhaps matching TRBD1 (6 bases). The germline V gene encodes CDR1 SGHRS and CDR2 YFSETQ. The CDR3 extends over 16 amino acids. The V and J ends lost 4 bases and 0 bases respectively, with 14 bases between them. In DNA form, the CDR3 reads TGCGCCAGCAGCCTAAGGGACACCCCCTCTGGAAACACCATATATTTT. Amino acids: CASSLRDTPSGNTIYF.

This chain connects TRBV30 to TRBJ1-2; 7 nucleotides align to TRBD1. Losses at the gene ends were 3 bases for V and 4 bases for J; bases not matched to a gene: 5. Germline V gene lookup returns CDR1 GTSNPN and CDR2 SVGIG (reference sequence). The CDR3 contains 13 residues. This CDR3 reads CAWRGDSPYGYTF. In DNA form, the CDR3 reads TGTGCCTGGAGAGGGGACAGCCCCTATGGCTACACCTTC. Looking up the rest from reference TRBV30 and TRBJ1-2 gives the full variable domain: SQTIHQWPATLVQPVGSPLSLECTVEGTSNPNLYWYRQAAGRGLQLLFYSVGIGQISSEVPQNLSASRPQDRQFILSSKKLLLSDSGFYLCAWRGDSPYGYTFGSGTRLTVV.

The chain recombines TRBV5-6 with TRBJ2-7; D unresolved. Deletions cut 3 bases from V and 6 bases from J, with 22 bases between. The CDR3 has 16 residues. CDR1 and CDR2 from the germline V gene are SGHDT and YYEEEE. CDR3: CASSSYMGWEVAEQYF. DNA for the CDR3: TGTGCCAGCAGCTCCTATATGGGTTGGGAAGTGGCCGAGCAGTACTTC.

The chain is built from TRBV7-3 and TRBJ1-1, with TRBD1 matching over 7 bases. Per the germline V gene, CDR1 is SGHTA and CDR2 is FQGTGA. The trim removed 2 bases at V and 6 bases at J, leaving 6 bases unmatched. CDR3 length: 14 residues. The CDR3 sequence: CASSLEGARPEAFF. The CDR3 DNA sequence: TGTGCCAGCAGCTTAGAGGGGGCGAGGCCTGAAGCTTTCTTT. The complete variable domain, with remaining parts taken from reference TRBV7-3 and TRBJ1-1, reads GAGVSQTPSNKVTEKGKYVELRCDPISGHTALYWYRQSLGQGPEFLIYFQGTGAADDSGLPNDRFFAVRPEGSVSTLKIQRTERGDSAVYLCASSLEGARPEAFFGQGTRLTVV.

The CDR3 is CATSDSTLINEQFF. CDR3 nucleotide sequence: TGTGCCACCAGTGACTCGACTCTAATCAATGAGCAGTTCTTC. The chain joins TRBV24-1 to TRBJ2-1; D remains unclear. Germline-derived CDR1 and CDR2 are KGHDR and SFDVKD. The CDR3 runs to 14 residues. Trimming took 4 bases from V and 6 from J, leaving 12 bases between them.

In this sample, this clone turned up once. The chain joins TRBV9 to TRBJ2-7; the match to TRBD1 covers 8 bases. The CDR3 contains 14 residues. CDR1 and CDR2 from the germline V gene are SGDLS and YYNGEE. Trimming at V came to 0 bases and at J to 7 bases, leaving 6 bases not matched to a gene. The CDR3 here is CASSVVPDRGEQYF. CDR3 in DNA: TGTGCCAGCAGCGTAGTTCCCGACAGGGGAGAGCAGTACTTC.

The V gene is TRBV23-1, the J gene TRBJ1-1; 9 bases line up with TRBD1. TRBV23-1 is an ORF, with its function uncertain. The V and J ends lost 6 bases and 4 bases, in that order; junction bases with no gene match: 3. This CDR3 comprises 13 residues. The CDR3 here is CASRLTGGTEAFF. CDR3 DNA: TGCGCCAGCAGATTGACAGGGGGCACTGAAGCTTTCTTT.

The CDR3 DNA sequence: TGCGCCAGCAGCTTGACGGCAGGGGGTACTGAAGCTTTCTTT. Amino acids: CASSLTAGGTEAFF. The gene calls are TRBV5-1 and TRBJ1-1; 7 nucleotides align to TRBD1. Germline CDR1 reads SGHRS; CDR2 reads YFSETQ. The J segment lost 5 bases and the V segment lost 1 base, leaving 5 bases of the junction unmatched. The CDR3 extends over 14 amino acids.

The V gene is TRBV19, the J gene TRBJ1-6, with D perhaps TRBD1 (6 bases). The V gene's germline CDR1 is LNHDA and CDR2 SQIVND (reference sequence). CDR3 length: 15 amino acids. Trimming cost V 4 bases and J 3 bases, with 10 bases left between them. The CDR3 spells CASSRRQDYNSPLHF. DNA for the CDR3: TGTGCCAGTAGTAGACGACAGGACTATAATTCACCCCTCCACTTT. Full variable domain (rest looked up from reference TRBV19 and TRBJ1-6): DGGITQSPKYLFRKEGQNVTLSCEQNLNHDAMYWYRQDPGQGLRLIYYSQIVNDFQKGDIAEGYSVSREKKESFPLTVTSAQKNPTAFYLCASSRRQDYNSPLHFGNGTRLTVT.

The chain joins TRBV2 to TRBJ2-1, with 7 bases matching TRBD1. After removal of 6 bases from V and 6 bases from J, the junction contained 11 bases not matched to a gene. CDR1 and CDR2 (germline): SNHLY, FYNNEI. CDR3 length equals 15 residues. The CDR3 reads CASRTGVTSGNEQFF. CDR3 DNA: TGTGCCAGCAGAACAGGGGTGACGTCGGGCAATGAGCAGTTCTTC. The whole variable domain, filled in from reference TRBV2 and TRBJ2-1, reads EPEVTQTPSHQVTQMGQEVILRCVPISNHLYFYWYRQILGQKVEFLVSFYNNEISEKSEIFDDQFSVERPDGSNFTLKIRSTKLEDSAMYFCASRTGVTSGNEQFFGPGTRLTVL.

This clone was detected only once. The chain recombines TRBV27 with TRBJ1-4, with TRBD1 as a possible D gene (5 bases). Germline-derived CDR1 and CDR2 are MNHEY and SMNVEV (reference sequence). With 0 bases removed from V and 1 base from J, the gap between germline ends came to 15 bases. This CDR3 contains 18 residues. CDR3 region: CASSLSAQGRKTNEKLFF. The CDR3 bases are TGTGCCAGCAGTTTATCGGCTCAGGGACGGAAAACTAATGAAAAACTGTTTTTT.

This clone came up once. The J gene is TRBJ1-6, the V gene TRBV3-1 (or the pseudogene TRBV3-2); no firm D call. Trimming took off 7 bases at V and 8 bases at J, with 9 bases between the two ends. CDR3 length: 12 residues. Germline values: CDR1 LGHDT, CDR2 YNNKEL (reference sequence). The CDR3 DNA reads TGTGCCAGCACGAATAGGGATTCACCCCTCCACTTT. This translates into CASTNRDSPLHF.

This chain's CDR3 is CASSVDDRGPWGYTF. The CDR3 DNA follows: TGTGCCAGCAGCGTAGACGACAGAGGACCTTGGGGCTACACCTTC. V usage is TRBV9 and J usage is TRBJ1-2, with D possibly being TRBD1 (5 bases). Germline V lookup: CDR1 SGDLS, CDR2 YYNGEE. The CDR3 is 15 residues long. With 0 bases removed from V and 8 bases from J, the gap between germline ends came to 17 bases.

The DNA of the CDR3 is TGCGCCAGCAGCCACCAGGGGGGCACTGAAGCTTTCTTT. Protein sequence: CASSHQGGTEAFF. This rearrangement joins TRBV4-1 to TRBJ1-1; 7 positions match TRBD1. Germline CDR1 MGHRA, CDR2 YSYEKL. Trimming removed 3 bases from V and 4 bases from J; junction bases left unmatched: 2. CDR3 length equals 13 residues.

The V call is TRBV5-4, the J call TRBJ2-7, with D possibly called TRBD1 or TRBD2 (5 bases each). V lost 4 bases and J lost 1, with 12 bases in between. Germline V gives CDR1 SGHNT, CDR2 YYREEE (reference sequence). The CDR3 extends over 14 amino acids. CDR3 in amino acids: CASSPWWGSYEQYF. The CDR3 bases are TGTGCCAGCAGCCCTTGGTGGGGGTCCTACGAGCAGTACTTC.

This chain links TRBV10-2 with TRBJ2-2; 12 bases fit TRBD2. Trimming at V came to 6 bases and at J to 6 bases, leaving 2 bases not matched to a gene. This CDR3 is built from 14 residues. CDR1 is WSHSY, CDR2 SAAADI, per germline. The DNA for the CDR3 is TGCGCCAGCAGCCTAGCGGGGGGGCCCGGGGAGCTGTTTTTT. It encodes CASSLAGGPGELFF.

This chain uses TRBV27 with TRBJ2-3; 7 bases line up with TRBD2. The J segment lost 6 bases and the V segment lost 6 bases, leaving 12 bases of the junction unmatched. From germline, CDR1 is MNHEY and CDR2 SMNVEV (reference sequence). This CDR3 region has 15 residues. CDR3 protein: CASSPLSGGKDTQYF. CDR3 bases: TGTGCCAGCAGCCCCCTCTCGGGGGGAAAGGATACGCAGTATTTT.